This T cell receptor beta chain was documented in a study of cytomegalovirus exposure and HLA in healthy donors. Study at large: There were roughly 110 million unique TCR beta sequences, drawn from approximately 180 million T cells, in an earlier analysis.

Germline CDR1 and CDR2: SSHAT and FNYEAQ (reference sequence). The CDR3 has 15 residues. The PCR made use of 60 Vbeta and 13 Jbeta primers. The table came from immunoSEQ multiplex PCR; TCRdb's copy has only in-frame clones and leaves some out. The listing records about 110,000 clones. As concerns this clone: Mismatch with germline at one junction end may stem from a read error.

This rearrangement joins TRBV7-7 to TRBJ1-4; tentative D call: TRBD1 (5 bases). The source of this sequence is a man aged 18 to 35 in good health and CMV-seronegative. Sequencing input: PBMCs. DNA for the CDR3: TGTGCTAGCAGCAAAGCGTCAGGGATAGGTGAAAAACTGTTTTTT. Residues: CASSKASGIGEKLFF.